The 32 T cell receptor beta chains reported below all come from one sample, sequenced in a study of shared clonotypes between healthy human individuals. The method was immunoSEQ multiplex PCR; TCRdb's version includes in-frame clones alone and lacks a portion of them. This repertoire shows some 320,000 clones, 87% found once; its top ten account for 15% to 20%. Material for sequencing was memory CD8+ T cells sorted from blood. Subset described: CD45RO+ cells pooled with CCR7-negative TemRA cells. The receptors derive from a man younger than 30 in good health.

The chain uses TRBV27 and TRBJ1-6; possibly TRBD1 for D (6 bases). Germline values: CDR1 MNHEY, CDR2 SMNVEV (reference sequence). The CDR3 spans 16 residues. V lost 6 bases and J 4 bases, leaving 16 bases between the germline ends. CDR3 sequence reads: CASRTYQTGYNSPLHF. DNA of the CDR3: TGTGCCAGCAGAACCTATCAAACAGGGTATAATTCACCCCTCCACTTT.

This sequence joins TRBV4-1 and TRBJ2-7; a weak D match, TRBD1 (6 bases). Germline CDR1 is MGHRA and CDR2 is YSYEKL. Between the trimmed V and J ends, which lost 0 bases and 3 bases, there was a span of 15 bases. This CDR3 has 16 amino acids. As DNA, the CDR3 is TGCGCCAGCAGCCAAGACCCAAGACAGGAGATCTACGAGCAGTACTTC. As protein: CASSQDPRQEIYEQYF.

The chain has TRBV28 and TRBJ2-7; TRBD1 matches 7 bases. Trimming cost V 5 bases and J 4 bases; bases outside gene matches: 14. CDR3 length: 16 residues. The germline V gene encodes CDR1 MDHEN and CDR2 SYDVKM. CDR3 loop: CASSPWTGKSKYEQYF. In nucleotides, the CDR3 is TGTGCCAGCAGTCCCTGGACAGGCAAGTCGAAATACGAGCAGTACTTC.

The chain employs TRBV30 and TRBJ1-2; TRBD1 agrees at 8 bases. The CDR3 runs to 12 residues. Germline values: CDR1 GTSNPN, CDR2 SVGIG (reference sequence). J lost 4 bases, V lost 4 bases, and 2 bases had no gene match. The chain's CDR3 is CAWTGGFYGYTF. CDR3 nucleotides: TGTGCCTGGACAGGGGGCTTCTATGGCTACACCTTC.

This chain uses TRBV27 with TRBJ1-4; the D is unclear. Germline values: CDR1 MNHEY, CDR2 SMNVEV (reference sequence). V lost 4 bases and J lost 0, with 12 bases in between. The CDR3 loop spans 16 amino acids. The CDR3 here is CASSSSAFATNEKLFF. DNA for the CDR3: TGTGCCAGCAGTTCGTCGGCGTTTGCAACTAATGAAAAACTGTTTTTT.

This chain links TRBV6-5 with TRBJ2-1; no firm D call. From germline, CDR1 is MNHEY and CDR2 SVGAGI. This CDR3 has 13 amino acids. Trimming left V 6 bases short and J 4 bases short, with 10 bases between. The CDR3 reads CASSPIAYNEQFF. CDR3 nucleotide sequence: TGTGCCAGCAGCCCCATCGCTTACAATGAGCAGTTCTTC.

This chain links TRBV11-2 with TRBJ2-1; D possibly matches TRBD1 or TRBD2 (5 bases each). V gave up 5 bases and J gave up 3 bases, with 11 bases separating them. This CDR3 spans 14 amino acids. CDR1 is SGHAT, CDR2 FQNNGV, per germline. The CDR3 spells CASSPWDRYNEQFF. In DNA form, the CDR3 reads TGTGCCAGCAGCCCGTGGGACCGCTACAATGAGCAGTTCTTC.

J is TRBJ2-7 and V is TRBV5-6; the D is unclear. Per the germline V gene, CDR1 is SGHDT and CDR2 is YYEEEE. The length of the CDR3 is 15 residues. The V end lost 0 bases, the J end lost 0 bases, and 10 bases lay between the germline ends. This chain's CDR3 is CASSLGQEFSYEQYF. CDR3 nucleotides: TGTGCCAGCAGCTTGGGCCAGGAGTTCTCCTACGAGCAGTACTTC.

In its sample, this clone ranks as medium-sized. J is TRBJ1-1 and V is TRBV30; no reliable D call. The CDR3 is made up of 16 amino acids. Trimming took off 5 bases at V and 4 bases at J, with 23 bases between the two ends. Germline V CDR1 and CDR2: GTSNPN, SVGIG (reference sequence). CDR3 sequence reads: CAWYTKRAGISTEAFF. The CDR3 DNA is TGTGCCTGGTACACAAAGCGGGCTGGAATAAGCACTGAAGCTTTCTTT.

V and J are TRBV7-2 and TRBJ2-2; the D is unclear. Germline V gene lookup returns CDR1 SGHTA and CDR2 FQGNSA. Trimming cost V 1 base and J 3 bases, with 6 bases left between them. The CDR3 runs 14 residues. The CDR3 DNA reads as TGTGCCAGCAGCTTAGTTTTGGACACCGGGGAGCTGTTTTTT. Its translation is CASSLVLDTGELFF.

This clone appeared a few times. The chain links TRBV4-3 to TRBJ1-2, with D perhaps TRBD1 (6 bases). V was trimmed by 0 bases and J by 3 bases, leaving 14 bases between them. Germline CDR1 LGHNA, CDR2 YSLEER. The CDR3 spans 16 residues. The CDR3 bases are TGCGCCAGCAGCCAAGATTACAGGGCACTCGACTATGGCTACACCTTC. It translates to CASSQDYRALDYGYTF.

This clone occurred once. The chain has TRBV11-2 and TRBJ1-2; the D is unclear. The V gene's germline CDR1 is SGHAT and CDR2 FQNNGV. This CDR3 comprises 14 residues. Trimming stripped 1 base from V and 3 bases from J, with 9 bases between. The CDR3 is CASSLVADDYGYTF. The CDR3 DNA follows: TGTGCCAGCAGCTTAGTGGCAGATGACTATGGCTACACCTTC. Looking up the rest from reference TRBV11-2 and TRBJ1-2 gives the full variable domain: EAGVAQSPRYKIIEKRQSVAFWCNPISGHATLYWYQQILGQGPKLLIQFQNNGVVDDSQLPKDRFSAERLKGVDSTLKIQPAKLEDSAVYLCASSLVADDYGYTFGSGTRLTVV.

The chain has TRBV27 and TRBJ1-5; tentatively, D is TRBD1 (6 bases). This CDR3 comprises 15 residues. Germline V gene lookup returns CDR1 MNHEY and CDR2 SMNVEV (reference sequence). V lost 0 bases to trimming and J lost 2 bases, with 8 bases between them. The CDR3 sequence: CASSLSGAGNQPQHF. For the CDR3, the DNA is TGTGCCAGCAGTTTATCGGGGGCCGGCAATCAGCCCCAGCATTTT.

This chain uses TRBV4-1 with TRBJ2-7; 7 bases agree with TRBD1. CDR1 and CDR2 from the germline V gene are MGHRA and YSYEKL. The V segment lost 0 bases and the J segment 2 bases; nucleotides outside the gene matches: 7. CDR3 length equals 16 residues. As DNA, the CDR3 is TGCGCCAGCAGCCAAGAGCTGACAGGGAGACCCTACGAGCAGTACTTC. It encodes CASSQELTGRPYEQYF.

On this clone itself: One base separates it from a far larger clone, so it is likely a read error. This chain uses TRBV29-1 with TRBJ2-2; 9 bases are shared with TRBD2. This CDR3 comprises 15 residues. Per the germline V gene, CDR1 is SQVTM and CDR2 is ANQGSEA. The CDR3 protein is CSVELAGQNTGELLF. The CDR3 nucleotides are TGCAGCGTTGAACTAGCGGGACAGAACACCGGGGAGCTGCTTTTT.

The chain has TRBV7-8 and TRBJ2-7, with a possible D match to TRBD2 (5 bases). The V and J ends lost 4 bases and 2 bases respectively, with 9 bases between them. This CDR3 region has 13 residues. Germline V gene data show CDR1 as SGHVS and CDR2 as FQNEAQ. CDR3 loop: CASSSGLTYEQYF. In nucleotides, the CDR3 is TGTGCCAGCAGCTCTGGACTCACCTACGAGCAGTACTTC.

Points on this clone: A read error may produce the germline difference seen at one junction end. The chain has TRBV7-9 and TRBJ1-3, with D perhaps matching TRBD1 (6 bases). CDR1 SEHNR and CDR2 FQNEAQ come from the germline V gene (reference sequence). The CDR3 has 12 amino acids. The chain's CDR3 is CASSLSLSGTHF. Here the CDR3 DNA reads TGTGCCAGCAGCTTAAGTCTCTCCGGGACACATTTT.

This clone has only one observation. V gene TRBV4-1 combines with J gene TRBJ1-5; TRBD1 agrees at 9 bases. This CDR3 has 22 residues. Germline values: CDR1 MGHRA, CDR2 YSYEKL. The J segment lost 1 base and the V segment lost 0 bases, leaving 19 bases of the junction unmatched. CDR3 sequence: CASSQETAPGQGWGMSNQPQHF. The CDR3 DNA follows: TGCGCCAGCAGCCAAGAAACAGCCCCGGGACAGGGTTGGGGTATGAGCAATCAGCCCCAGCATTTT.

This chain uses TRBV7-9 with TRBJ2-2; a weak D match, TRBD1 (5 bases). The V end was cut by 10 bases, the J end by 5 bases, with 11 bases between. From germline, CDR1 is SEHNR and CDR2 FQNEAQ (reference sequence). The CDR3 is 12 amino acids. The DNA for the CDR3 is TGTGCCACCCCCAGGGAAACCGGGGAGCTGTTTTTT. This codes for CATPRETGELFF.

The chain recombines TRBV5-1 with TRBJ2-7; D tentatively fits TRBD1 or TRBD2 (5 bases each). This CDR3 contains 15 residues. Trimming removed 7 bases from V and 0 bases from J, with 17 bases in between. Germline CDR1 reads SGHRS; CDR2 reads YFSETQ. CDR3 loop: CASRPWDGNSYEQYF. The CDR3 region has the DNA TGCGCCAGCCGACCTTGGGACGGGAACTCCTACGAGCAGTACTTC. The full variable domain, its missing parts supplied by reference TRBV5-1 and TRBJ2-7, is KAGVTQTPRYLIKTRGQQVTLSCSPISGHRSVSWYQQTPGQGLQFLFEYFSETQRNKGNFPGRFSGRQFSNSRSEMNVSTLELGDSALYLCASRPWDGNSYEQYFGPGTRLTVT.

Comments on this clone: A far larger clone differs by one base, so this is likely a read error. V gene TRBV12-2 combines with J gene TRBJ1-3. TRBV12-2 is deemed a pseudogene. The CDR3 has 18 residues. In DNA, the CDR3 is TGTTCAAGTCGCTTAGAAGCGGGACACCTGAGCTCTGGAAACACCATATATTTT. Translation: CSSRLEAGHLSSGNTIYF.

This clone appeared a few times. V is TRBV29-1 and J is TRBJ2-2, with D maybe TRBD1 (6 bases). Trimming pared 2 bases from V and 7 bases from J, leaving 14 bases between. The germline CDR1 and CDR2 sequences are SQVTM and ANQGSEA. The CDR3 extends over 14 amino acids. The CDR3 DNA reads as TGCAGCGTTGAAAGAGGACAGTGGGACGGGGAGCTGTTTTTT. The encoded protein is CSVERGQWDGELFF.

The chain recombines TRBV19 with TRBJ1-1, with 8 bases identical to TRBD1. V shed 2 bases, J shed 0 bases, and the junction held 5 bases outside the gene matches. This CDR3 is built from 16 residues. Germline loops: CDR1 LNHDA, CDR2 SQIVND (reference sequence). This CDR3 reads CASSIIPGGMNTEAFF. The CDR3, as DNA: TGTGCCAGTAGTATAATCCCAGGGGGCATGAACACTGAAGCTTTCTTT.

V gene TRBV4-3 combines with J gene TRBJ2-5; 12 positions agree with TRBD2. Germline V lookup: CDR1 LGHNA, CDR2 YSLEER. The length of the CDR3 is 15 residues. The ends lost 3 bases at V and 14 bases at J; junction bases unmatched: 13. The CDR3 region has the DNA TGCGCCAGCAGCCAGTCTGCCGGGACTAGCGGGCTGGCATACTTC. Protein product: CASSQSAGTSGLAYF.

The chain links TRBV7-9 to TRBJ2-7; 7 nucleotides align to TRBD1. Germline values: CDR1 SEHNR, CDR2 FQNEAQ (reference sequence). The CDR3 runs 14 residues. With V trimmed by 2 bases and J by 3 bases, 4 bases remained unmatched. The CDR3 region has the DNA TGTGCCAGCAGCTTAAGGGACAGCTACTACGAGCAGTACTTC. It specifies CASSLRDSYYEQYF.

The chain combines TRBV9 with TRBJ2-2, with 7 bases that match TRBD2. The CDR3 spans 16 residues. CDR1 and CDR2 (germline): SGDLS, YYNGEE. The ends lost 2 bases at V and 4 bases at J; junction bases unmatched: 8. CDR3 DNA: TGTGCCAGCAGCGTCAAACCAGGGAGGGTCACCGGGGAGCTGTTTTTT. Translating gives CASSVKPGRVTGELFF.

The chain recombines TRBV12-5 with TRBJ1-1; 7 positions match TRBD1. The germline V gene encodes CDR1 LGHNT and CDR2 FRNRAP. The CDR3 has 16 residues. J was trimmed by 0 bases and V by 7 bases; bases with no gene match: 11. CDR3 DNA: TGTGCTAGTGACGACCCGGGACAGCCTATGAACACTGAAGCTTTCTTT. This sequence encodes CASDDPGQPMNTEAFF.

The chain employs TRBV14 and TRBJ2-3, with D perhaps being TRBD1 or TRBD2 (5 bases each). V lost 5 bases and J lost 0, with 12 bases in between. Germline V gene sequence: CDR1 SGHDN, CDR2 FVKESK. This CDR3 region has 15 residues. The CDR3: CASSYSRDSTDTQYF. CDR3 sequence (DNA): TGTGCCAGCAGCTATTCCCGGGACAGCACAGATACGCAGTATTTT.

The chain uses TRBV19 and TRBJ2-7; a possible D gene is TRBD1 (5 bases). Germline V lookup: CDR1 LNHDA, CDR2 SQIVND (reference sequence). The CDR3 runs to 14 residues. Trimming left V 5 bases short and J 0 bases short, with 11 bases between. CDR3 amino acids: CASSPGPSSYEQYF. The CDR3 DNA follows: TGTGCCAGTAGTCCAGGGCCAAGCTCCTACGAGCAGTACTTC.

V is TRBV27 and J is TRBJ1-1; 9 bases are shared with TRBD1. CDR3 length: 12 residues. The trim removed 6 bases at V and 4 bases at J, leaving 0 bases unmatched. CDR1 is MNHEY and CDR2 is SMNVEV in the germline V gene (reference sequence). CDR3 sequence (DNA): TGTGCCAGCAGGACAGGGGGCACTGAAGCTTTCTTT. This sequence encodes CASRTGGTEAFF.

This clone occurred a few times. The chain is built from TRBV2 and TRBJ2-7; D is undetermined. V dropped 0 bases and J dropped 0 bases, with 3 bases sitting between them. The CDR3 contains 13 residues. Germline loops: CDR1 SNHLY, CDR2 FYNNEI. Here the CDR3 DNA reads TGTGCCAGCAGTGAAGCCAACTCCTACGAGCAGTACTTC. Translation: CASSEANSYEQYF.

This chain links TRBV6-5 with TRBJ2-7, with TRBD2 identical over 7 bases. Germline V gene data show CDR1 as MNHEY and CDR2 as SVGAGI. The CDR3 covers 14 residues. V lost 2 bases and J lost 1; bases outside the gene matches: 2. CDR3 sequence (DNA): TGTGCCAGCAGTTACGCGGGAGAGTCCTACGAGCAGTACTTC. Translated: CASSYAGESYEQYF.